The 25 T cell receptor beta chains listed next were all sequenced from one sample in a study of post-analysis software for immune sequencing data. Unique molecular identifiers were present in the TCR beta cDNA libraries. MiXCR, applied by TCRdb to the PCR reads, yields one record per CDR3 protein. The top ten hold 4.9% of the sample, which has fewer than 850,000 distinct CDR3 sequences, around 45% seen once. Points from the study as a whole: In patients, five or six TRBV segments were more frequent than in controls, with TRBV5-6, TRBV5-1 and TRBV20-1 among them.

These TCRs are of unknown antigen specificity. The sequenced material came from blood. These receptors were collected from a girl aged 5-17 years with multiple sclerosis.

J is TRBJ2-7 and V is TRBV20-1; D is ambiguous. This CDR3 comprises 11 residues. V lost 6 bases, J lost 2 bases, and 8 bases lay in between. CDR1 and CDR2 (germline): DFQATT, SNEGSKA (reference sequence). The CDR3: CSAYRPYEQYF. The DNA of the CDR3 is TGCAGTGCGTATCGTCCCTACGAGCAGTACTTC.

The rearrangement joins TRBV7-2 to TRBJ2-7; no definite D call. V gave up 1 base and J gave up 4 bases, with 11 bases separating them. The length of the CDR3 is 14 residues. CDR1 and CDR2 (germline): SGHTA, FQGNSA. CDR3 nucleotides: TGTGCCAGCAGCTTAGATGTGGCAGCGTACGAGCAGTACTTC. It codes for CASSLDVAAYEQYF.

The chain recombines TRBV15 with TRBJ2-1; the match to TRBD2 covers 8 bases. From germline, CDR1 is LNHNV and CDR2 YYDKDF (reference sequence). Trimming cost V 5 bases and J 9 bases; bases outside gene matches: 15. This CDR3 contains 16 residues. The DNA for the CDR3 is TGTGCCACCAGCTCAAAACCTGCCGGGAGGGCCGGTGAGCAGTTCTTC. Translation: CATSSKPAGRAGEQFF.

This clonotype has a handful of counts. The chain links TRBV6-5 to TRBJ2-4; 8 positions match TRBD1. Germline V gene sequence: CDR1 MNHEY, CDR2 SVGAGI. Trimming cost V 5 bases and J 0 bases; bases outside gene matches: 3. The CDR3 has 15 amino acids. CDR3 in amino acids: CASSTGQGAKNIQYF. As DNA, the CDR3 is TGTGCCAGCAGTACCGGACAGGGAGCCAAAAACATTCAGTACTTC.

The chain has TRBV30 and TRBJ1-1, with TRBD1 identical over 7 bases. The CDR3 consists of 12 residues. The junction had 1 base not matched to a gene; V was cut back by 6 bases and J by 0 bases. Looked up from germline, CDR1 is GTSNPN and CDR2 is SVGIG (reference sequence). In DNA form, the CDR3 reads TGTGCCTGCAGGGGGGTGAACACTGAAGCTTTCTTT. It yields the protein CACRGVNTEAFF.

This clonotype was detected a few times. The V and J genes are TRBV14 and TRBJ1-5; D call uncertain. V lost 0 bases and J lost 7, with 4 bases in between. The CDR3 extends over 12 amino acids. Per the germline V gene, CDR1 is SGHDN and CDR2 is FVKESK. The CDR3 here is CASSQENQPQHF. DNA of the CDR3: TGTGCCAGCAGCCAAGAGAACCAGCCCCAGCATTTT.

The rearrangement links TRBV20-1 to TRBJ2-1; D perhaps matches TRBD2 (6 bases). Trimming removed 0 bases at V and 7 bases at J, with 16 bases between. The CDR3 sequence is 15 residues long. Germline CDR1 DFQATT, CDR2 SNEGSKA (reference sequence). The CDR3 DNA reads TGCAGTGCTAGAGATTGGTGGGAGGCTACTAATGAGCAGTTCTTC. Its protein is CSARDWWEATNEQFF.

The J gene is TRBJ1-2, the V gene TRBV20-1; 7 positions agree with TRBD1. Per the germline V gene, CDR1 is DFQATT and CDR2 is SNEGSKA (reference sequence). The V segment lost 3 bases and the J segment 4 bases; nucleotides outside the gene matches: 8. The CDR3 is 14 amino acids. The CDR3 is CSARPTGEPYGYTF. Here the CDR3 DNA reads TGCAGTGCTAGGCCCACAGGGGAACCCTATGGCTACACCTTC.

This clonotype turned up a few times. CDR3 in DNA: TGTGCCAGCAGCACCCGGGATGGAGTAATCCAGCCCCAGCATTTT. Amino acid sequence: CASSTRDGVIQPQHF. V is TRBV7-9 and J is TRBJ1-5; D is unclear. Trimming stripped 5 bases from V and 7 bases from J, with 18 bases between. From germline, CDR1 is SEHNR and CDR2 FQNEAQ (reference sequence). The CDR3 runs 15 residues.

The table lists this clonotype with a few counts. This rearrangement joins TRBV28 to TRBJ2-7; D not certain. The CDR3 is 13 amino acids. V shed 6 bases and J shed 1 base, with 10 bases lying between them. The germline CDR1 and CDR2 sequences are MDHEN and SYDVKM. DNA for the CDR3: TGTGCCAGCAGACCTGACACTTCCTACGAGCAGTACTTC. It encodes CASRPDTSYEQYF.

The chain joins TRBV25-1 to TRBJ2-3, with TRBD2 matching over 8 bases. The length of the CDR3 is 16 residues. CDR1 and CDR2 (germline): MGHDK, SYGVNS. Trimming cost V 11 bases and J 1 base; bases outside gene matches: 14. In DNA form, the CDR3 reads TGTGCCTCCAGATGGGGTGCGGGAGGAGGCACAGATACGCAGTATTTT. As protein: CASRWGAGGGTDTQYF.

This chain links TRBV29-1 with TRBJ2-5, with TRBD1 as a possible D gene (5 bases). V lost 6 bases and J 4 bases, leaving 12 bases between the germline ends. Germline V gene sequence: CDR1 SQVTM, CDR2 ANQGSEA. The CDR3 loop spans 12 amino acids. The CDR3 coding sequence is TGCAGCGTGACAGATCCAGGAGAGACCCAGTACTTC. It is translated as CSVTDPGETQYF.

This sequence joins TRBV20-1 and TRBJ2-7, with 7 bases matching TRBD2. The V gene's germline CDR1 is DFQATT and CDR2 SNEGSKA (reference sequence). This CDR3 is 14 amino acids long. With 1 base clipped from V and 7 bases from J, the junction kept 10 bases outside the gene matches. The CDR3 region has the DNA TGCAGTGCTAGAGGAATAGCGGGCGGCGAGGAGCAGTACTTC. Encoded protein: CSARGIAGGEEQYF.

The V gene is TRBV7-2, the J gene TRBJ1-2; D remains ambiguous. The CDR3 covers 14 residues. Germline values: CDR1 SGHTA, CDR2 FQGNSA. V shed 1 base and J shed 8 bases, with 14 bases lying between them. The CDR3 region has the DNA TGTGCCAGCAGCTTAGTTTCAGATGCTATCGGCTACACCTTC. As protein: CASSLVSDAIGYTF.

J is TRBJ1-5 and V is TRBV27, with no clear D. CDR1 and CDR2 (germline): MNHEY, SMNVEV (reference sequence). V lost 2 bases and J lost 10, with 9 bases in between. CDR3 size: 12 residues. DNA for the CDR3: TGTGCCAGCAGTTTAATAGGCTTCCCCCAGCATTTT. Protein sequence: CASSLIGFPQHF.

V and J are TRBV3-1 and TRBJ2-1; D is uncertain. V was trimmed by 5 bases and J by 7 bases, leaving 9 bases between them. The germline CDR1 and CDR2 sequences are LGHDT and YNNKEL (reference sequence). The CDR3 runs to 12 residues. The CDR3 DNA reads TGTGCCAGCAGCTCACTCAGGAATGAGCAGTTCTTC. Residues: CASSSLRNEQFF.

This rearrangement joins TRBV29-1 to TRBJ2-7; no firm D call. The germline V gene encodes CDR1 SQVTM and CDR2 ANQGSEA. This CDR3 region has 14 residues. V was shortened by 1 base and J by 2 bases, with 12 bases between the two germline ends. In nucleotides, the CDR3 is TGCAGCGTTGAAGTTTCTCCCGGACCCTACGAGCAGTACTTC. Amino acid sequence: CSVEVSPGPYEQYF.

The chain combines TRBV11-2 with TRBJ2-1; 10 nucleotides align to TRBD1. Germline loops: CDR1 SGHAT, CDR2 FQNNGV. This CDR3 is built from 15 residues. V dropped 5 bases and J dropped 8; count of bases not matched to a gene: 9. This CDR3 reads CASSVARTGGHEQFF. CDR3 in DNA: TGTGCCAGCAGCGTAGCGAGGACAGGGGGTCATGAGCAGTTCTTC.

This clonotype has ten or more counts. The chain links TRBV29-1 to TRBJ2-3; D gene unclear. CDR1 and CDR2 (germline): SQVTM, ANQGSEA. This CDR3 is built from 11 residues. V was cut by 7 bases and J by 2 bases, with 7 bases left in between. The CDR3 protein is CSAYNTDTQYF. CDR3 nucleotide sequence: TGCAGCGCCTACAACACAGATACGCAGTATTTT.

This clonotype has only one observation. The chain uses TRBV2 and TRBJ2-3, with 13 nucleotides matching TRBD2. Germline trimming cut 9 bases from V and 2 bases from J; bases unmatched to any gene: 11. CDR3 length: 17 residues. CDR1 is SNHLY, CDR2 FYNNEI, per germline. The CDR3 spells CASEPGLAGSVTDTQYF. The CDR3 DNA reads TGTGCCAGTGAACCGGGACTAGCGGGGTCCGTCACAGATACGCAGTATTTT.

The chain has TRBV3-1 and TRBJ2-3; D tentatively reads TRBD1 or TRBD2 (5 bases each). CDR1 and CDR2 (germline): LGHDT, YNNKEL (reference sequence). V gave up 1 base and J gave up 4 bases, with 9 bases separating them. The CDR3 totals 14 residues. Here the CDR3 reads CASSQVEGSDTQYF. CDR3 in DNA: TGTGCCAGCAGCCAAGTTGAGGGGTCAGATACGCAGTATTTT.

This rearrangement joins TRBV7-2 to TRBJ2-3; 15 positions match TRBD2. CDR1 is SGHTA and CDR2 is FQGNSA in the germline V gene. This CDR3 has 17 amino acids. The V segment lost 5 bases and the J segment 4 bases; nucleotides outside the gene matches: 7. CDR3 loop: CASSQGLAGGRADTQYF. CDR3 DNA sequence: TGTGCCAGCAGCCAGGGACTAGCGGGAGGACGGGCAGATACGCAGTATTTT.

V gene TRBV6-1 combines with J gene TRBJ2-7, with D uncertain. Germline lookup yields CDR1 MNHNS and CDR2 SASEGT. The CDR3 is 14 residues long. V gave up 6 bases and J gave up 0 bases, with 12 bases separating them. The CDR3 loop reads CASRPHGNSYEQYF. The CDR3 nucleotides read TGTGCCAGCAGGCCCCACGGAAACTCCTACGAGCAGTACTTC.

This clonotype appeared a few times. The V gene is TRBV7-8, the J gene TRBJ2-3, with a tentative D call TRBD1 (5 bases). CDR3 length: 15 amino acids. Trimming took off 5 bases at V and 0 bases at J, with 12 bases between the two ends. Germline V gene lookup returns CDR1 SGHVS and CDR2 FQNEAQ. The CDR3 here is CASSPTGASTDTQYF. CDR3 bases: TGTGCCAGCAGCCCAACAGGAGCAAGCACAGATACGCAGTATTTT.

J is TRBJ2-1 and V is TRBV9; possibly TRBD1 for D (5 bases). V was cut by 8 bases and J by 7 bases, with 10 bases left in between. CDR3 length: 11 amino acids. The V gene's germline CDR1 is SGDLS and CDR2 YYNGEE. This CDR3 is CASARGNEQFF. In nucleotides, the CDR3 is TGTGCCAGTGCAAGGGGTAATGAGCAGTTCTTC.